The sequence of this T cell receptor beta chain was determined in a study of patients and donors after allogeneic stem cell transplantation. The CDR3 is made up of 16 amino acids. Trimming cost V 0 bases and J 6 bases, with 16 bases left between them. Germline V gene lookup returns CDR1 LGHNA and CDR2 YNFKEQ. From the RT-PCR reads, TCRdb called clonotypes with MiXCR, one entry per CDR3 protein. The sample consists of roughly 4,200 distinct CDR3 sequences, 20% to 25% of them appearing once. The TCR was taken from a human donor who was either an allogeneic HSCT recipient or a stem cell or donor lymphocyte infusion donor (not recorded which). It is not recorded whose cells these are; they may come from a transplant donor. Sequencing was performed on blood, either unsorted or a sorted T cell fraction (not recorded which). The chain couples TRBV4-2 to TRBJ2-3; D is possibly TRBD2 (6 bases). CDR3 DNA sequence: TGTGCCAGCAGCCAAGATCTGACTAGACCCCCGGATACGCAGTATTTT. It specifies CASSQDLTRPPDTQYF.